The source of this T cell receptor (beta chain) is a study of T-cell reconstitution after alpha-beta-depleted transplantation in children. The CDR3 runs 15 residues. J lost 7 bases, V lost 1 base, and 6 bases had no gene match. Researchers prepared the TCRbeta library using unique molecular identifiers, the study reports. TCRdb reprocessed the PCR reads via MiXCR and lists one record per CDR3 protein. The data show some 530,000 distinct CDR3 sequences, 9.5% to 15% seen once. The sample in question was PBMCs from the stem cell graft donor, obtained from the stem cell graft. This chain uses TRBV12-3 or TRBV12-4 with TRBJ1-4; TRBD1 aligns across 7 bases. The sequence derives from a human donor who donated a stem cell graft to a child with combined immunodeficiency. CDR3 coding DNA: TGTGCCAGCAGTTTAGATAGGGGGCGGAGTGAAAAACTGTTTTTT. Amino acid sequence: CASSLDRGRSEKLFF.